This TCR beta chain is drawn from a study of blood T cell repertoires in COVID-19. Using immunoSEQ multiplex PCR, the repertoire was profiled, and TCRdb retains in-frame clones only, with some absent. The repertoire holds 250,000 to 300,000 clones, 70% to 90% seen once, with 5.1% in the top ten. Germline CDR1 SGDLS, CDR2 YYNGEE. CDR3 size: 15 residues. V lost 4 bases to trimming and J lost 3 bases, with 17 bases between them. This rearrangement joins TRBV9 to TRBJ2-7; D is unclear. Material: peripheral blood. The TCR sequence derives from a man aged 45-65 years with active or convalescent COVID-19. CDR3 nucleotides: TGTGCCAGCAGCCCGCACCCCCGTTCTAGCTACGAGCAGTACTTC. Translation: CASSPHPRSSYEQYF. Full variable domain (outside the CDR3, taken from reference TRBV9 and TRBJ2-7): DSGVTQTPKHLITATGQRVTLRCSPRSGDLSVYWYQQSLDQGLQFLIQYYNGEERAKGNILERFSAQQFPDLHSELNLSSLELGDSALYFCASSPHPRSSYEQYFGPGTRLTVT.